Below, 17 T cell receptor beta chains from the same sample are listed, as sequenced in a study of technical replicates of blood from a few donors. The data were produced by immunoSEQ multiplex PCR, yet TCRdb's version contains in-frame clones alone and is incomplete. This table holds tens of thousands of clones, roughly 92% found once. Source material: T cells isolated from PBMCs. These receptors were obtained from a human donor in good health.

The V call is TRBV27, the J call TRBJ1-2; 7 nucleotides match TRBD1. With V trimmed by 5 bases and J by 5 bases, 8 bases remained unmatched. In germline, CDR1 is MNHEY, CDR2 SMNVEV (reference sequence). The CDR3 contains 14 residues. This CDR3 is CASSERDSPYGYTF. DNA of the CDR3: TGTGCCAGCAGTGAAAGGGACAGCCCTTATGGCTACACCTTC.

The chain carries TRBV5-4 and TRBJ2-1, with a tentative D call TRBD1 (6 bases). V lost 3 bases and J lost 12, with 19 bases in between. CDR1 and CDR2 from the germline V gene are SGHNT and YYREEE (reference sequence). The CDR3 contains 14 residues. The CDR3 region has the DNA TGTGCCAGCAGCTCACAGGGACCAGCATCCGTGCAGTTCTTC. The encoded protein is CASSSQGPASVQFF.

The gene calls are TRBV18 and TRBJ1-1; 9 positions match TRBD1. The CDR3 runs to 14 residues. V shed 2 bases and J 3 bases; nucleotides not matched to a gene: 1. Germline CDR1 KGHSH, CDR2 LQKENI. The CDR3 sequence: CASSPGTGHTEAFF. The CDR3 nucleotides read TGTGCCAGCTCACCAGGGACAGGGCACACTGAAGCTTTCTTT.

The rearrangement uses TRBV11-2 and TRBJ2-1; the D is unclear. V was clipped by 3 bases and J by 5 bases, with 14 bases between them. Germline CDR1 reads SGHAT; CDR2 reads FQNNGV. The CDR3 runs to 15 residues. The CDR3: CASSLGHSLHNEQFF. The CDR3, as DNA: TGTGCCAGCAGCTTGGGCCACAGCCTCCACAATGAGCAGTTCTTC.

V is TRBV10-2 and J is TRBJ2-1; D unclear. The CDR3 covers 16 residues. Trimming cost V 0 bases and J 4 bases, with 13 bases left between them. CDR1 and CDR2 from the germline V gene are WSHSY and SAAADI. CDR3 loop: CASSESHTMEYNEQFF. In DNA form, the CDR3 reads TGCGCCAGCAGTGAGTCTCACACTATGGAGTACAATGAGCAGTTCTTC.

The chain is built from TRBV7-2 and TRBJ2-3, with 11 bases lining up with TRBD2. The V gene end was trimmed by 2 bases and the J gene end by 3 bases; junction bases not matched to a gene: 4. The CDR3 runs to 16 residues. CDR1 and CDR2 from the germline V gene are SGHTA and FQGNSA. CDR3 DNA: TGTGCCAGCAGCTTAAGAACTAGCGGGAGAACAGATACGCAGTATTTT. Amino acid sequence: CASSLRTSGRTDTQYF.

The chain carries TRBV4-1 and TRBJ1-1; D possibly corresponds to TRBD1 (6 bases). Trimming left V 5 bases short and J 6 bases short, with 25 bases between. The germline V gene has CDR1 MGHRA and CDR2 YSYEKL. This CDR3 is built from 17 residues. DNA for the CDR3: TGCGCCAGCAGCAAAATCGGACAGCCCTCGCGGTTGGCTGAAGCTTTCTTT. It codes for CASSKIGQPSRLAEAFF.

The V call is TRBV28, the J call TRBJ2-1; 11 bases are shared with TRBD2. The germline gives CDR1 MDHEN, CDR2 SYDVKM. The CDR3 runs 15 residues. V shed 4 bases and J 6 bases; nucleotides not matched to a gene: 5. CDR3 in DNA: TGTGCCAGCAGTTGGCCCGGGACTAGCGGCAATGAGCAGTTCTTC. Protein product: CASSWPGTSGNEQFF.

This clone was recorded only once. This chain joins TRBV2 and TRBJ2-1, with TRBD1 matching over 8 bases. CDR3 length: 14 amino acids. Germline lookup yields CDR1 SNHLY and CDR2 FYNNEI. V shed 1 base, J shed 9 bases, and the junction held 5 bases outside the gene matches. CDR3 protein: CASSEGRGLIEQFF. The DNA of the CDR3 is TGTGCCAGCAGTGAAGGCAGGGGGCTTATTGAGCAGTTCTTC.

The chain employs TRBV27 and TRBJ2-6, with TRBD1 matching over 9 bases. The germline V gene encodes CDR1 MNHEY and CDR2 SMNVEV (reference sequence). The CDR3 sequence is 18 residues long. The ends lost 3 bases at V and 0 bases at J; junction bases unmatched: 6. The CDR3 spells CASSFRDRVYSGANVLTF. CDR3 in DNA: TGTGCCAGCAGTTTTAGGGACAGGGTCTACTCTGGGGCCAACGTCCTGACTTTC.

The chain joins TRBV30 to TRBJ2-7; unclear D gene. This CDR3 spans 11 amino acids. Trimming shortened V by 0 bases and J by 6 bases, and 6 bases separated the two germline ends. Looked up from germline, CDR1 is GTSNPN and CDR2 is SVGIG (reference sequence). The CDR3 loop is CAWSVLGEQYF. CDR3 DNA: TGTGCCTGGAGTGTACTCGGCGAGCAGTACTTC.

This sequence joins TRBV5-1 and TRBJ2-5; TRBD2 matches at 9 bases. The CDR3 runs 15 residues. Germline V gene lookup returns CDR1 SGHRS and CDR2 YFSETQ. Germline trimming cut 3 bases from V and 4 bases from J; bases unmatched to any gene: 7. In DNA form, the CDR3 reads TGCGCCAGCAGCTCCCTAGCGGGGTCAAGAGAGACCCAGTACTTC. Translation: CASSSLAGSRETQYF.

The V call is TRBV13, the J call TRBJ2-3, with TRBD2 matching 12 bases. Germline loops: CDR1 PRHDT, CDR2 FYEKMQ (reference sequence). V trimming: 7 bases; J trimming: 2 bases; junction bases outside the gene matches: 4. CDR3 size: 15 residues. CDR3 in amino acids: CASTRLAGVTDTQYF. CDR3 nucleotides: TGTGCCAGCACCCGACTAGCGGGGGTCACAGATACGCAGTATTTT.

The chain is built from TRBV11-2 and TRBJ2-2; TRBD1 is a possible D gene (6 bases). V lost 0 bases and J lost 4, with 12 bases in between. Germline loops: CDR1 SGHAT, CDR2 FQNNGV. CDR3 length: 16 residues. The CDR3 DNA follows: TGTGCCAGCAGCTTAGAACTAGGGGGTGGCACCGGGGAGCTGTTTTTT. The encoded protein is CASSLELGGGTGELFF.

DNA for the CDR3: TGTGCCAGTAGTATCAGCGGTTCTTCCTACGAGCAGTACTTC. This translates into CASSISGSSYEQYF. This chain uses TRBV19 with TRBJ2-7; TRBD2 might be the D (5 bases). The V gene's germline CDR1 is LNHDA and CDR2 SQIVND (reference sequence). The CDR3 extends over 14 amino acids. The V gene lost 3 bases and the J gene lost 1 base, with 10 bases spanning the gap.

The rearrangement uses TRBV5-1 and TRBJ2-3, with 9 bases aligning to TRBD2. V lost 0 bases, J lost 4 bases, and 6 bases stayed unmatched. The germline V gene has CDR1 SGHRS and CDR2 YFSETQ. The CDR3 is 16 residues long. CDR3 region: CASSLESSGNADTQYF. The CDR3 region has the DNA TGCGCCAGCAGCTTGGAGTCTAGCGGGAACGCAGATACGCAGTATTTT. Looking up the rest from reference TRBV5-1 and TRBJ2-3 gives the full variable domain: KAGVTQTPRYLIKTRGQQVTLSCSPISGHRSVSWYQQTPGQGLQFLFEYFSETQRNKGNFPGRFSGRQFSNSRSEMNVSTLELGDSALYLCASSLESSGNADTQYFGPGTRLTVL.

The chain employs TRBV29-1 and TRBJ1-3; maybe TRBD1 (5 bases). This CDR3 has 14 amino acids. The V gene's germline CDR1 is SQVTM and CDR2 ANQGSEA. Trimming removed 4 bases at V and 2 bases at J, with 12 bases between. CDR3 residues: CSVGTGPTGNTIYF. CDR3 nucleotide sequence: TGCAGCGTTGGAACAGGCCCCACTGGAAACACCATATATTTT. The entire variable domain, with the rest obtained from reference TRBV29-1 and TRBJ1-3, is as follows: SAVISQKPSRDICQRGTSLTIQCQVDSQVTMMFWYRQQPGQSLTLIATANQGSEATYESGFVIDKFPISRPNLTFSTLTVSNMSPEDSSIYLCSVGTGPTGNTIYFGEGSWLTVV.